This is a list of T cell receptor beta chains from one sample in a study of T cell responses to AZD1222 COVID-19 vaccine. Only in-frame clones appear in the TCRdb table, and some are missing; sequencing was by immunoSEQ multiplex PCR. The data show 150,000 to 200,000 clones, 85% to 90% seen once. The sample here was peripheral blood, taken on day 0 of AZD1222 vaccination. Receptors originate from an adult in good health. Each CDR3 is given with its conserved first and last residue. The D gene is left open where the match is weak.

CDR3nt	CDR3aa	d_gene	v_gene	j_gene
TGTGCCATCAGTGAATCCCCTCGTAGCGGGGTCTACAATGAGCAGTTCTTC	CAISESPRSGVYNEQFF	TRBD2	TRBV10-3	TRBJ2-1
TGTGCCAGCAGTTCCCAACAGGGCTACGAGCAGTACTTC	CASSSQQGYEQYF	.	TRBV6-5	TRBJ2-7
TGCAGCGTTGAGGATCAAGGGGGCATGAACACTGAAGCTTTCTTT	CSVEDQGGMNTEAFF	TRBD1	TRBV29-1	TRBJ1-1
TGTGCCAGCAGTTACCCGACTGCTTCCTCCTACAATGAGCAGTTCTTC	CASSYPTASSYNEQFF	.	TRBV6-2/TRBV6-3	TRBJ2-1
TGTGCCAGCAGCTTACAGGACCGAGGGACTGGAAACACCATATATTTT	CASSLQDRGTGNTIYF	.	TRBV7-8	TRBJ1-3
TGTGCCAGCAGCTTAAAGGGGGAGAGGGCTTTCTTT	CASSLKGERAFF	.	TRBV7-9	TRBJ1-1
TGTGCCAGCAGTAACGCGGAGGGTTGGGGCGATGAGCAGTTCTTC	CASSNAEGWGDEQFF	.	TRBV6-6	TRBJ2-1
TGCGCCAGCAGCCAAGTCGGCGAGCAGCCCCAGCATTTT	CASSQVGEQPQHF	.	TRBV4-1	TRBJ1-5
TGTGCCAGCAGCCAAGGGACCTGGCAGCCCCAGCATTTT	CASSQGTWQPQHF	.	TRBV3-1/TRBV3-2	TRBJ1-5
TGTGCCAGTAGTGCCCACGGAGACACTGAAGCTTTCTTT	CASSAHGDTEAFF	.	TRBV19	TRBJ1-1
TGTGCCAGCAGCCCCATGGAATCCCAAGCGGGTGAGCAGTTCTTC	CASSPMESQAGEQFF	.	TRBV4-2	TRBJ2-1
TGTGCCAGCAGCCCTCAACAGGGAGTCCATCAGCCCCAGCATTTT	CASSPQQGVHQPQHF	.	TRBV7-2	TRBJ1-5
TGTGCCAGCAGTTCCCCGGGACTAGCATCCGAGCAGTACTTC	CASSSPGLASEQYF	TRBD2	TRBV6-5	TRBJ2-7
TGCAGTGCTAGAGGCGGGTATGAGCAGTTCTTC	CSARGGYEQFF	.	TRBV20-1	TRBJ2-1
TGTGCCAGCAGTTTGGCAGGGAACTATGGCTACACCTTC	CASSLAGNYGYTF	.	TRBV12-3/TRBV12-4	TRBJ1-2